Here is one T cell receptor (beta chain) with its context. The CDR3 extends over 17 amino acids. The V end lost 1 base, the J end lost 0 bases, and 17 bases lay between the germline ends. CDR1 is SGHKS, CDR2 YYEKEE, per germline (reference sequence). The record originates from a study of blood T cell repertoires in COVID-19. Sequencing was performed with immunoSEQ multiplex PCR; in TCRdb, only in-frame clones are kept and a portion is missing. The table records roughly 280,000 clones, 70% to 90% of them present only once. This clonotype originated in a woman in her sixties or seventies with acute or convalescent COVID-19. The J gene is TRBJ2-7, the V gene TRBV5-5, with D perhaps TRBD2 (6 bases). The sample was peripheral blood. CDR3 nucleotide sequence: TGTGCCAGCAGCTTGAGATTCTCCGGGACTGCCTCCTACGAGCAGTACTTC. Protein sequence: CASSLRFSGTASYEQYF.